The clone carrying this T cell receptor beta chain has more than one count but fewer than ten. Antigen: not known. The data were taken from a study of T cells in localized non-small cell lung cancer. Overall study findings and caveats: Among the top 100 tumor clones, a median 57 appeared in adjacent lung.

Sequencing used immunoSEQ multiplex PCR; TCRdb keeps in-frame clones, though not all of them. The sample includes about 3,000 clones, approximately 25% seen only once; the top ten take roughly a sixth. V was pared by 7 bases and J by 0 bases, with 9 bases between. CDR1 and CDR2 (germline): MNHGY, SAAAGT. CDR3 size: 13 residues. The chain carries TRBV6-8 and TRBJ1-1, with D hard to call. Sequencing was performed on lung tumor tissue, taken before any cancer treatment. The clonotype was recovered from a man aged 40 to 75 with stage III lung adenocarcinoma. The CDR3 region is CASKDSMNTEAFF. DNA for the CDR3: TGTGCCAGCAAGGATTCCATGAACACTGAAGCTTTCTTT.